This T cell receptor beta chain derives from a study of CD4 T cells in relation to SARS-CoV-2 and coronaviruses. Comment on this clone: Its antigen is not known.

Unexposed donor CD4+ T cells date from about 2010-2019, before the COVID-19 pandemic. After around nine days of culture, CD4+ T cells were isolated. Sequencing used immunoSEQ multiplex PCR; TCRdb keeps in-frame clones, though not all of them. The table shows some 21,000 clones, with about 70% occurring only once. The sample comprised CD4+ T cells from PBMCs, cultured in vitro. This clonotype was obtained from a human donor in good health.

CDR3 sequence (DNA): TGTGCCAGCAGCCAAGACGGACAGGGTCATCGCGAGCAGTACTTC. Protein sequence: CASSQDGQGHREQYF. The chain carries TRBV3-1 (or the pseudogene TRBV3-2) and TRBJ2-7; 8 bases match TRBD1. V shed 0 bases, J shed 6 bases, and the junction held 7 bases outside the gene matches. The CDR3 runs 15 residues. CDR1 and CDR2 from the germline V gene are LGHDT and YNNKEL (reference sequence).